Detailed here is one T cell receptor beta chain. This specimen comes from a study of blood T cells in healthy people across ages. Alongside a J-beta primer mix, a sample-barcoded 5' primer served in a second PCR lasting about 7 to 12 cycles. TCRdb reprocessed the 5' RACE reads with MiXCR, giving one entry per CDR3 protein. The table shows around 1,600,000 distinct CDR3 sequences, with approximately 43% occurring only once. Per germline, CDR1 SGHAT and CDR2 FQNNGV. The CDR3 covers 13 residues. The ends lost 5 bases at V and 7 bases at J; junction bases unmatched: 8. The chain has TRBV11-2 and TRBJ2-7; TRBD1 matches at 7 bases. The specimen sequenced was blood. The sequence was collected from a woman under 30 in good health. CDR3 sequence: CASSRLTGSEQYF. In DNA, the CDR3 is TGTGCCAGCAGCCGGTTGACAGGGAGTGAGCAGTACTTC.